A selection of T cell receptor beta chains follows, all from one sample in a study of shared clonotypes between healthy human individuals. Measured with immunoSEQ multiplex PCR; TCRdb has only the in-frame clones, and not every one. The sample shows some 2,000,000 clones, almost 96% of them seen only once. The sample was naive CD4+ T cells sorted from blood. These receptors were collected from a man between 18 and 35 years old in good health. CDR3s include the opening cysteine and the closing phenylalanine or tryptophan. The D gene is left open where the match is weak. Clone size, where shown, is once, few, many, or a class for clones that have expanded.

TRBD1,TRBJ2-7,-,TRBV9,CASSAPGGEQYF,TGTGCCAGCAGCGCCCCAGGGGGCGAGCAGTACTTC
-,TRBJ2-1,-,TRBV30,CAWSRGNEQFF,TGTGCCTGGAGCCGGGGAAATGAGCAGTTCTTC
TRBD2,TRBJ2-2,-,TRBV5-1,CASSKPGLPTGELFF,TGCGCCAGCAGCAAACCGGGACTACCGACCGGGGAGCTGTTTTTT
-,TRBJ2-1,-,TRBV29-1,CSVGGSSYNEQFF,TGCAGCGTTGGGGGAAGCTCCTACAATGAGCAGTTCTTC
TRBD2,TRBJ2-2,-,TRBV5-1,CASSSGLAGGPGTGELFF,TGCGCCAGCAGCTCCGGACTAGCGGGAGGGCCGGGCACCGGGGAGCTGTTTTTT
-,TRBJ2-7,-,TRBV5-4,CASSSPGSYEQYF,TGTGCCAGCAGCTCACCCGGGTCCTACGAGCAGTACTTC
TRBD1,TRBJ1-2,-,TRBV2,CASSELTGGASGYTF,TGTGCCAGCAGTGAATTAACAGGGGGCGCGAGTGGCTACACCTTC
TRBD1,TRBJ2-1,-,TRBV9,CASSVGQGLGMNEQFF,TGTGCCAGCAGCGTAGGACAGGGGCTAGGGATGAATGAGCAGTTCTTC
TRBD1,TRBJ1-6,-,TRBV7-9,CASSFIDKTGSNSPLHF,TGTGCCAGCAGCTTCATAGATAAGACAGGGTCTAATTCACCCCTCCACTTT
-,TRBJ2-1,-,TRBV5-1,CASSQRTGSNPGREQFF,TGCGCCAGCAGCCAGAGGACCGGGTCCAACCCCGGCAGGGAGCAGTTCTTC
-,TRBJ1-3,-,TRBV30,CAWSGPSSGNTIYF,TGTGCCTGGAGCGGCCCTAGCTCTGGAAACACCATATATTTT
TRBD1,TRBJ1-6,-,TRBV5-1,CASSLGQGDSPLHF,TGCGCCAGCAGCTTGGGACAGGGGGATTCACCCCTCCACTTT
-,TRBJ2-2,-,TRBV28,CASSLLARGQGPSNTGELFF,TGTGCCAGCAGTTTATTGGCGCGGGGGCAGGGACCATCAAACACCGGGGAGCTGTTTTTT
-,TRBJ2-1,-,TRBV19,CASSLWESEQFF,TGTGCCAGTAGTTTGTGGGAGAGTGAGCAGTTCTTC
TRBD1,TRBJ1-4,-,TRBV5-1,CASSLVGQGINEKLFF,TGCGCCAGCAGCTTGGTTGGACAGGGAATTAATGAAAAACTGTTTTTT
TRBD1,TRBJ1-1,-,TRBV10-3,CATRQGSTEAFF,TGTGCCACCCGACAGGGTAGCACTGAAGCTTTCTTT
TRBD1,TRBJ2-5,-,TRBV11-3,CASSSRTGSGQETQYF,TGTGCCAGCAGCTCCAGGACAGGGTCGGGTCAAGAGACCCAGTACTTC
TRBD1,TRBJ1-2,-,TRBV9,CASSGNPGQDLNYGYTF,TGTGCCAGCAGCGGAAACCCGGGACAGGACCTTAACTATGGCTACACCTTC
-,TRBJ2-3,-,TRBV29-1,CSVEGGPAKGQYF,TGCAGCGTTGAAGGAGGCCCAGCGAAGGGGCAGTATTTT
-,TRBJ2-7,-,TRBV30,CAWTQGEAAAF,TGTGCCTGGACCCAGGGAGAGGCGGCCGCCTTC
-,TRBJ2-5,-,TRBV6-1,CASRPGQWATQYF,TGTGCCAGCAGACCGGGACAATGGGCTACCCAGTACTTC
-,TRBJ2-2,-,TRBV12-5,CASVHRVMVRQSPNTGELFF,TGTGCTAGTGTTCACAGGGTGATGGTTAGGCAATCCCCGAACACCGGGGAGCTGTTTTTT
TRBD2,TRBJ2-7,-,TRBV10-2,CASTAGVPYEQYF,TGCGCCAGCACAGCGGGAGTACCGTACGAGCAGTACTTC
TRBD1,TRBJ2-7,-,TRBV27,CASSSAGTGGNEQYF,TGTGCCAGCAGTAGCGCCGGGACAGGGGGGAACGAGCAGTACTTC
TRBD1,TRBJ2-7,once,TRBV5-4,CASRPGTGAYEQYF,TGTGCCAGCAGGCCCGGGACAGGGGCCTACGAGCAGTACTTC
TRBD1,TRBJ2-3,-,TRBV5-1,CASSLAGQGIDTQYF,TGCGCCAGCAGCTTGGCCGGACAGGGGATAGATACGCAGTATTTT
-,TRBJ1-2,-,TRBV5-1,CASSLDGGTPTYGYTF,TGCGCCAGCAGCTTGGATGGGGGGACTCCTACCTATGGCTACACCTTC
-,TRBJ1-2,-,TRBV6-6,CASSYSQGWAGYTF,TGTGCCAGCAGTTACTCGCAGGGTTGGGCTGGCTACACCTTC
-,TRBJ2-7,-,TRBV6-1,CASRAGPGGREQYF,TGTGCCAGCAGAGCCGGGCCAGGGGGGCGCGAGCAGTACTTC
TRBD1,TRBJ2-1,-,TRBV2,CASSTDRVNEQFF,TGTGCCAGCAGTACGGACAGGGTTAATGAGCAGTTCTTC
TRBD2,TRBJ2-1,-,TRBV5-1,CASSLSLAGSSYNEQFF,TGCGCCAGCAGCTTGTCTCTAGCGGGATCCTCCTACAATGAGCAGTTCTTC
-,TRBJ2-5,-,TRBV6-5,CASSRTAQETQYF,TGTGCCAGCAGTCGGACAGCCCAAGAGACCCAGTACTTC
-,TRBJ2-7,-,TRBV7-6,CASSSNSGKSSYEQYF,TGTGCCAGCAGCTCAAACTCGGGGAAGAGCTCCTACGAGCAGTACTTC
TRBD2,TRBJ2-1,-,TRBV30,CAWSVQRTSGGTYNEQFF,TGTGCCTGGAGTGTACAAAGGACTAGCGGGGGGACCTACAATGAGCAGTTCTTC
TRBD1,TRBJ2-3,-,TRBV5-1,CASSPEGARTDTQYF,TGCGCCAGCAGCCCCGAGGGGGCTCGGACAGATACGCAGTATTTT
-,TRBJ1-1,-,TRBV6-5,CASSYGSNTEAFF,TGTGCCAGCAGTTACGGTTCTAACACTGAAGCTTTCTTT
TRBD1,TRBJ2-7,-,TRBV4-1,CASSQVGTGGDEQYF,TGCGCCAGCAGCCAGGTTGGGACAGGGGGCGACGAGCAGTACTTC
-,TRBJ2-7,-,TRBV7-9,CASSLVGAGVYEQYF,TGTGCCAGCAGCTTAGTAGGAGCGGGCGTTTACGAGCAGTACTTC
TRBD2,TRBJ2-5,-,TRBV28,CASSLLAGAEAQYF,TGTGCCAGCAGCCTACTAGCGGGGGCGGAGGCCCAGTACTTC
-,TRBJ2-7,-,TRBV10-1,CASRTVQYF,TGCGCCAGCAGGACGGTGCAGTACTTC
-,TRBJ1-3,-,TRBV9,CASSAGSSGNTIYF,TGTGCCAGCAGCGCGGGGTCCTCTGGAAACACCATATATTTT
-,TRBJ1-4,-,TRBV5-4,CASSLGLTNEKLFF,TGTGCCAGCAGCTTGGGACTGACTAATGAAAAACTGTTTTTT
TRBD2,TRBJ2-2,-,TRBV6-4,CAISGRAAGGELFF,TGTGCCATTAGCGGGAGGGCCGCGGGCGGGGAGCTGTTTTTT
-,TRBJ2-7,-,TRBV6-6,CASIMDPRYGEQYF,TGTGCCAGCATCATGGACCCCCGCTACGGGGAGCAGTACTTC
TRBD1,TRBJ1-5,-,TRBV5-6,CASSLDGTASNQPQHF,TGTGCCAGCAGCTTGGACGGGACAGCAAGCAATCAGCCCCAGCATTTT
-,TRBJ1-1,-,TRBV5-1,CASSWRGGVDTEAFF,TGCGCCAGCAGCTGGCGAGGGGGAGTGGACACTGAAGCTTTCTTT
-,TRBJ1-2,-,TRBV2,CASSQTGVVGYGYTF,TGTGCCAGCAGCCAAACTGGGGTAGTAGGCTATGGCTACACCTTC
TRBD1,TRBJ1-6,-,TRBV30,CAWSASGQGSPLHF,TGTGCCTGGAGTGCCTCGGGACAGGGATCACCCCTCCACTTT
-,TRBJ2-3,-,TRBV5-4,CASSLDWGSTDTQYF,TGTGCCAGCAGCTTGGACTGGGGGAGCACAGATACGCAGTATTTT
-,TRBJ2-2,-,TRBV5-5,CASSLARVETGELFF,TGTGCCAGCAGCTTGGCGAGGGTAGAAACCGGGGAGCTGTTTTTT